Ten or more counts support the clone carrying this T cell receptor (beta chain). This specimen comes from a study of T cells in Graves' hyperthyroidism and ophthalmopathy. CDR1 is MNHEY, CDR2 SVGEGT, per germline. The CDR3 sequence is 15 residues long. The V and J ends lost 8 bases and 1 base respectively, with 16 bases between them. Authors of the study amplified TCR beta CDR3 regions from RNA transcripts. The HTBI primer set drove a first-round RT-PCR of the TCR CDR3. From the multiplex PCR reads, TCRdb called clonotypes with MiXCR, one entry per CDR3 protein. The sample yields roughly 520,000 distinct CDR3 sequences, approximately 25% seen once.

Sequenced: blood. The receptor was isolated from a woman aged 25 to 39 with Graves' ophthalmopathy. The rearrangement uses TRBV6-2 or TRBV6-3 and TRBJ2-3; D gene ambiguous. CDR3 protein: CASASPGRGTDTQYF. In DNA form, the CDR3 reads TGTGCCAGCGCTTCCCCGGGTCGGGGCACAGATACGCAGTATTTT.